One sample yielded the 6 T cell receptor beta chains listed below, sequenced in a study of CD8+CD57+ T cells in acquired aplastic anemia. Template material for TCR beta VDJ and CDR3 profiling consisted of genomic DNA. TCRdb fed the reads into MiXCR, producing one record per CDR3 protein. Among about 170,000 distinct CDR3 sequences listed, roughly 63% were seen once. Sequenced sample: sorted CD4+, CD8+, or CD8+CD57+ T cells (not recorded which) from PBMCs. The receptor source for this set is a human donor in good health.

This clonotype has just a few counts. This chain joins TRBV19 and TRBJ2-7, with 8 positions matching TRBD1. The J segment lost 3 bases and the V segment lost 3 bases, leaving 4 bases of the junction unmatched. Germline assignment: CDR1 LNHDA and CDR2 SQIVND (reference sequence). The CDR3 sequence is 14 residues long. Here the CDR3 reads CASSISGTGYEQYF. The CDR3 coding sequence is TGTGCCAGTAGTATTTCGGGGACAGGCTACGAGCAGTACTTC.

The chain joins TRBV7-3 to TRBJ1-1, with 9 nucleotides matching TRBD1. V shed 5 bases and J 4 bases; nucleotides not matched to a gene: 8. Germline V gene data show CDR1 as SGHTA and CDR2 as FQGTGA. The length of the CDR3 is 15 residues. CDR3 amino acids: CASSPTQGAATEAFF. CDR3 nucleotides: TGTGCCAGCAGCCCAACACAGGGGGCAGCCACTGAAGCTTTCTTT.

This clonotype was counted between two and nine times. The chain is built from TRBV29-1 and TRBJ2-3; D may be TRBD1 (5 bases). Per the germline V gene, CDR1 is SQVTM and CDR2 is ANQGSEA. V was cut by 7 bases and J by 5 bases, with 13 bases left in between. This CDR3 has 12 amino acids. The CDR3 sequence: CSAVGLEDTQYF. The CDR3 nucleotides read TGCAGCGCAGTGGGGCTAGAAGATACGCAGTATTTT.

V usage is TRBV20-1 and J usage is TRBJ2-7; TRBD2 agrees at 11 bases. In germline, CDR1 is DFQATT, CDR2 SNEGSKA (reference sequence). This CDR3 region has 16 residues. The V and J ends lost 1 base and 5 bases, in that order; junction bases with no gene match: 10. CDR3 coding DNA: TGCAGTGCTAGAGCCTCCCCGGGACTAGCGGACCACGAGCAGTACTTC. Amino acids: CSARASPGLADHEQYF.

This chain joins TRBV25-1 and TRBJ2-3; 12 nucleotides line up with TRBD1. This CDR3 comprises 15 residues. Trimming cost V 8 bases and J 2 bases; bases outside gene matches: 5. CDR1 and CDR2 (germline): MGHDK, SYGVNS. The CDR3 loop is CASRGTGGYTDTQYF. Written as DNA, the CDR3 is TGTGCCAGCCGCGGGACAGGGGGCTACACAGATACGCAGTATTTT.

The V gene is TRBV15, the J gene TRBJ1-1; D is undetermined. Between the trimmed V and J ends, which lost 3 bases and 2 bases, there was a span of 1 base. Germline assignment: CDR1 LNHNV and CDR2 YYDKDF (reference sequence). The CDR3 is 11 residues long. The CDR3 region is CATSSNTEAFF. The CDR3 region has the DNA TGTGCCACCAGCAGTAACACTGAAGCTTTCTTT.